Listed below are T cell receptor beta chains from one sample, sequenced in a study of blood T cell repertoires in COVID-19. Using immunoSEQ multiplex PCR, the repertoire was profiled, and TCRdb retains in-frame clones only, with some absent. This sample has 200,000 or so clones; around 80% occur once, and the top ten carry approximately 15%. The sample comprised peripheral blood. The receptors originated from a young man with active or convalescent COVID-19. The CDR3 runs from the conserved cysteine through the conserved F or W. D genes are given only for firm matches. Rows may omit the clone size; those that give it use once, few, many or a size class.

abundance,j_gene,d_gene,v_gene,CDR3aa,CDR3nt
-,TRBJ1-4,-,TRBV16,CASLTGTSGLEKLFF,TGTGCCAGCCTGACGGGGACAAGCGGACTTGAAAAACTGTTTTTT
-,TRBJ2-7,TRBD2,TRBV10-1,CASSETGLPPYEQYF,TGCGCCAGCAGTGAGACGGGACTACCGCCCTACGAGCAGTACTTC
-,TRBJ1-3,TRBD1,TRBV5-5,CASSYTGQGAGNTIYF,TGTGCCAGCAGCTATACCGGACAGGGCGCTGGAAACACCATATATTTT
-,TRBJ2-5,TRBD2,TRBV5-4,CASSLMGTSGGEETQYF,TGTGCCAGCAGCTTGATGGGTACTAGCGGGGGGGAAGAGACCCAGTACTTC
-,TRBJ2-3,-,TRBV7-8,CASSLVGDTQYF,TGTGCCAGCAGCTTAGTCGGGGATACGCAGTATTTT
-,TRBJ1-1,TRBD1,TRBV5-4,CASSPSPRTGATEAFF,TGTGCCAGCAGCCCCTCCCCCCGGACAGGAGCTACTGAAGCTTTCTTT
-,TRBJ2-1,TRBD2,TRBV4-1,CASSQVAGGHNEQFF,TGCGCCAGCAGCCAAGTAGCGGGGGGGCACAATGAGCAGTTCTTC
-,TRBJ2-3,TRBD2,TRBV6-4,CASSYSGGATDTQYF,TGTGCCAGCAGTTATAGCGGGGGGGCCACAGATACGCAGTATTTT
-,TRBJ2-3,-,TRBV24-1,CATTGRLGDTQYF,TGTGCCACCACAGGGCGGTTAGGAGATACGCAGTATTTT
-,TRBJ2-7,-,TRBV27,CASSLRTPQAYEQYF,TGTGCCAGCAGTTTAAGGACACCCCAAGCCTACGAGCAGTACTTC
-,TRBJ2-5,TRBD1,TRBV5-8,CASSRGQGRETQYF,TGTGCCAGCAGCCGGGGACAGGGACGAGAGACCCAGTACTTC
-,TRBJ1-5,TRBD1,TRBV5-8,CASNPGQGADQPQHF,TGTGCCAGCAACCCGGGACAGGGGGCTGATCAGCCCCAGCATTTT
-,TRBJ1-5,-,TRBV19,CASSFSGGNQPQHF,TGTGCCAGTAGTTTTTCAGGGGGCAATCAGCCCCAGCATTTT
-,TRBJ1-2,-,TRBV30,CAWSPVNYGYTF,TGTGCCTGGAGTCCCGTTAACTATGGCTACACCTTC
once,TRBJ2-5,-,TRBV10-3,CAISESATPETQYF,TGTGCCATCAGTGAGTCGGCGACTCCGGAGACCCAGTACTTC
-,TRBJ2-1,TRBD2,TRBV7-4,CASSLAAGESYNEQFF,TGTGCCAGCAGCTTAGCGGCGGGGGAGTCCTACAATGAGCAGTTCTTC
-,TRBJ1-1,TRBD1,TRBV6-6,CASSFHLGGPNTEAFF,TGTGCCAGCAGTTTTCATCTAGGGGGCCCGAACACTGAAGCTTTCTTT
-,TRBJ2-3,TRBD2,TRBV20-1,CSASILAGGSTDTQYF,TGCAGTGCTAGTATCCTAGCGGGGGGGAGCACAGATACGCAGTATTTT
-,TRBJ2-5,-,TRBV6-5,CASSYGQGSQETQYF,TGTGCCAGCAGTTACGGGCAGGGATCCCAAGAGACCCAGTACTTC
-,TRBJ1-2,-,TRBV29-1,CSVSVTAAVGYTF,TGCAGCGTTTCTGTCACCGCGGCGGTTGGCTACACCTTC
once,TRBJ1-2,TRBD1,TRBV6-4,CASSDSGTGISYGYTF,TGTGCCAGCAGTGACTCGGGGACAGGGATATCCTATGGCTACACCTTC
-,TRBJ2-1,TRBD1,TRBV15,CATSLRQGYNEQFF,TGTGCCACCAGCCTCCGACAGGGTTACAATGAGCAGTTCTTC
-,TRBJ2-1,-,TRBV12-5,CASGLSLKNEQFF,TGTGCTAGTGGTTTGAGTCTAAAGAATGAGCAGTTCTTC
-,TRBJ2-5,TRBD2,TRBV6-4,CASGGGSETQYF,TGTGCCAGCGGGGGGGGGTCGGAGACCCAGTACTTC
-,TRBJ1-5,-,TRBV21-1,CASSQAGQGHDCLWPQHF,TGTGCCAGCAGCCAGGCTGGACAGGGACATGATTGTCTCTGGCCCCAGCATTTT
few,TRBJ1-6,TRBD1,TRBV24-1,CATAPGTANSPLHF,TGTGCCACGGCCCCCGGGACAGCTAATTCACCCCTCCACTTT
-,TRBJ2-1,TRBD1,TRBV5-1,CASSFGTATYNEQFF,TGCGCCAGCAGCTTCGGGACAGCAACCTACAATGAGCAGTTCTTC
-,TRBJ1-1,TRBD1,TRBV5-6,CASSGDRFTEAFF,TGTGCCAGCAGCGGGGACAGGTTCACTGAAGCTTTCTTT
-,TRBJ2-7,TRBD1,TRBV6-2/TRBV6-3,CASSRLGQGAYEQYF,TGTGCCAGCAGTCGCCTGGGGCAGGGGGCCTACGAGCAGTACTTC
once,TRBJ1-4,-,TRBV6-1,CASSEANSNEKLFF,TGTGCCAGCAGTGAAGCAAACAGCAATGAAAAACTGTTTTTT
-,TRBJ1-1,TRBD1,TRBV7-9,CASSLDGGQRTEAFF,TGTGCCAGCAGCTTAGATGGGGGACAGAGGACTGAAGCTTTCTTT
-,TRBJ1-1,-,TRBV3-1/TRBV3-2,CASSPYPHETEAFF,TGTGCCAGCAGCCCTTATCCTCATGAGACTGAAGCTTTCTTT
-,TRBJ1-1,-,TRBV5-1,CASSLKFRAHTEASF,TGCGCCAGCAGCTTGAAATTCAGGGCCCACACTGAAGCTTCCTTT
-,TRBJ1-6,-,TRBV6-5,CASSHPEDNSPLHF,TGTGCCAGCAGCCACCCTGAGGATAATTCACCCCTCCACTTT
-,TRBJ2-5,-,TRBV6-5,CASSYSSSRGGETQYF,TGTGCCAGCAGTTACTCGAGTTCCAGGGGCGGCGAGACCCAGTACTTC
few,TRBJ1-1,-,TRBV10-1,CASSESKAGRDLAFF,TGCGCCAGCAGTGAGTCGAAGGCGGGCAGGGACTTAGCTTTCTTT
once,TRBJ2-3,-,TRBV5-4,CASSSGGPLDTQYF,TGTGCCAGCAGCTCCGGAGGGCCGTTAGATACGCAGTATTTT
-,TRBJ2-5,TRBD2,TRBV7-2,CASSLSGPGGRGTQYF,TGTGCCAGCAGCTTGAGTGGCCCGGGAGGCCGGGGGACCCAGTACTTC
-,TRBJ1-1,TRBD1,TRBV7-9,CASSYTGATEAFF,TGTGCCAGCAGCTACACAGGGGCCACTGAAGCTTTCTTT
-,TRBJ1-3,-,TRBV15,CATSRDLGAGNTIYF,TGTGCCACCAGCAGAGATCTGGGAGCGGGAAACACCATATATTTT
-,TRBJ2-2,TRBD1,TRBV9,CASSASGTVVTGELFF,TGTGCCAGCAGCGCCTCCGGGACAGTAGTCACCGGGGAGCTGTTTTTT
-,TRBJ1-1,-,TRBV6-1,CASSEQGPNTEAFF,TGTGCCAGCAGTGAACAGGGTCCGAACACTGAAGCTTTCTTT
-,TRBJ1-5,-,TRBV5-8,CASSRGESQPQHF,TGTGCCAGCAGCCGGGGGGAGAGCCAGCCCCAGCATTTT
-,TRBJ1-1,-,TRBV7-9,CASSSSFRAFF,TGTGCCAGCAGCTCCTCCTTTAGAGCTTTCTTT
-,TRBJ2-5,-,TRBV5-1,CASSPARLQETQYF,TGCGCCAGCAGCCCCGCCCGGTTACAAGAGACCCAGTACTTC
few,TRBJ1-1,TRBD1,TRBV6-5,CASRTGGPANTEAFF,TGTGCCAGCAGGACAGGGGGCCCGGCTAACACTGAAGCTTTCTTT
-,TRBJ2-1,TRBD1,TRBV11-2,CASSLDLQGAYEQFF,TGTGCCAGCAGCTTAGATCTACAGGGGGCATACGAGCAGTTCTTC
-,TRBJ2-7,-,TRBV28,CASSLTGTGAYEQYF,TGTGCCAGCAGTCTGACCGGGACGGGGGCCTACGAGCAGTACTTC
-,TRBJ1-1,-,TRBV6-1,CASSDPNTEAFF,TGTGCCAGCAGTGACCCCAATACTGAAGCTTTCTTT
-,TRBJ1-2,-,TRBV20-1,CSARSIEGYTF,TGCAGTGCTCGTTCCATTGAGGGCTACACCTTC
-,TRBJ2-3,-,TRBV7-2,CAISSGRGNTQYF,TGTGCCATATCCTCGGGGAGAGGGAATACGCAGTATTTT
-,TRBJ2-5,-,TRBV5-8,CASSLGRAGGASLETQYF,TGTGCCAGCAGCTTGGGTCGAGCTGGGGGGGCCTCCCTAGAGACCCAGTACTTC
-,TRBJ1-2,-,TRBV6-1,CASSVELSGLTGYGYTF,TGTGCCAGCAGTGTCGAGCTATCCGGCCTTACGGGATATGGCTACACCTTC
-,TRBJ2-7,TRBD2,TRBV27,CASTDSASGRYEQYF,TGTGCCAGCACCGACTCGGCTAGCGGGAGATACGAGCAGTACTTC
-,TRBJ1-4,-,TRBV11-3,CASSLVLPFSGSSFGEKLFF,TGTGCCAGCAGCTTAGTCCTTCCGTTCTCAGGGTCCTCCTTCGGAGAAAAACTGTTTTTT
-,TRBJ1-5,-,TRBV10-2,CASSETAINQPQHF,TGCGCCAGCAGTGAGACAGCCATCAATCAGCCCCAGCATTTT
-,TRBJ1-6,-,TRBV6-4,CASSDPVEGLDNSPLHF,TGTGCCAGCAGTGACCCAGTAGAGGGCTTGGATAATTCACCCCTCCACTTT
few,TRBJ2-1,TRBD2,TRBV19,CASRRLAAFYNEQFF,TGTGCCAGTAGACGACTAGCGGCTTTTTACAATGAGCAGTTCTTC
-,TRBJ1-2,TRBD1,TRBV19,CASSPDRGLLNGYTF,TGTGCCAGTAGTCCGGACAGGGGGCTCCTCAATGGCTACACCTTC
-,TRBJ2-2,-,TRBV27,CASSWGQNTGELFF,TGTGCCAGCAGCTGGGGGCAGAACACCGGGGAGCTGTTTTTT